The present entry profiles one T cell receptor beta chain with its context. As yet, its antigen is unknown. The source of the sample is a study of CD4+ T cells in melanoma. Study-level results: Diverse differentiation states were reported for melanoma neoantigen-specific CD4+ T cells.

Profiled with immunoSEQ multiplex PCR; TCRdb holds only in-frame clones, not every one. In the table there are tens of thousands of clones, roughly three quarters of which are singletons. Sequencing was performed on tumor tissue. This TCR came from a human donor with melanoma.

CDR3 bases: TGTGCCAGCAGCTTAGATGGTTGGCGGGGAGGGAAGACCCAGTACTTC. Translated: CASSLDGWRGGKTQYF. The rearrangement joins TRBV11-2 to TRBJ2-5; 7 bases agree with TRBD2. The CDR3 consists of 16 residues. Germline CDR1 SGHAT, CDR2 FQNNGV. V was clipped by 0 bases and J by 6 bases; unmatched bases: 10.